Presented here are 31 T cell receptor beta chains from one specimen sequenced in a study of cytotoxic CD8 clonotypes in ibrutinib-treated CLL. Clones were sequenced by immunoSEQ multiplex PCR, and TCRdb holds only the in-frame ones, with some missing. The repertoire includes 150,000 or so clones, roughly 88% of them detected once, and 3% to 3.5% sits in the top ten. This sample comprised PBMCs, obtained at disease progression, from a patient treated with ibrutinib. All receptors come from a human donor with chronic lymphocytic leukemia.

The chain links TRBV5-6 to TRBJ1-1; 10 bases are shared with TRBD1. The CDR3 loop spans 16 amino acids. V lost 5 bases and J lost 6; bases outside the gene matches: 13. The germline gives CDR1 SGHDT, CDR2 YYEEEE. CDR3 amino acids: CASRLRFGQGDSEAFF. DNA for the CDR3: TGTGCCAGCAGACTAAGGTTCGGACAGGGGGATTCTGAAGCTTTCTTT.

V and J are TRBV7-3 and TRBJ2-1, with D perhaps matching TRBD1 or TRBD2 (6 bases each). This CDR3 region has 16 residues. V was cut by 5 bases and J by 9 bases, with 23 bases left in between. The germline gives CDR1 SGHTA, CDR2 FQGTGA. CDR3 loop: CASSGGLELQVSEQFF. CDR3 nucleotides: TGTGCCAGCAGCGGGGGGCTGGAGCTTCAAGTGAGTGAGCAGTTCTTC.

This clone turned up a few times. This chain joins TRBV19 and TRBJ1-2, with D possibly being TRBD1 (5 bases). Trimming stripped 10 bases from V and 4 bases from J, with 19 bases between. The CDR3 runs 14 residues. The V gene's germline CDR1 is LNHDA and CDR2 SQIVND (reference sequence). Written as DNA, the CDR3 is TGTGCCACCCGGGAAGGGGAAGGTCGCTATGGCTACACCTTC. This codes for CATREGEGRYGYTF.

J is TRBJ2-1 and V is TRBV30; unclear D gene. Germline CDR1 reads GTSNPN; CDR2 reads SVGIG (reference sequence). Deletions cut 8 bases from V and 7 bases from J, with 12 bases between. The CDR3 loop spans 11 amino acids. Here the CDR3 reads CAGVRRNEQFF. DNA for the CDR3: TGTGCCGGAGTTAGACGAAATGAGCAGTTCTTC.

The chain links TRBV6-5 to TRBJ2-1; 8 nucleotides align to TRBD2. The CDR3 sequence is 14 residues long. Germline CDR1 MNHEY, CDR2 SVGAGI. V dropped 8 bases and J dropped 2; count of bases not matched to a gene: 5. The CDR3 sequence is CASQRERPYNEQFF. Here the CDR3 DNA reads TGTGCCAGCCAGCGGGAGCGTCCCTACAATGAGCAGTTCTTC.

This clone was recorded once. The CDR3 nucleotides read TGTGCCAGCAGCCCCATGGGGGGTAGATCCGAGCAGTACTTC. Translating gives CASSPMGGRSEQYF. The chain has TRBV27 and TRBJ2-7; D possibly corresponds to TRBD2 (6 bases). The germline gives CDR1 MNHEY, CDR2 SMNVEV (reference sequence). V was shortened by 6 bases and J by 6 bases, with 18 bases between the two germline ends. CDR3 size: 14 residues.

The chain couples TRBV9 to TRBJ1-3; D unresolved. V gave up 0 bases and J gave up 9 bases, with 7 bases separating them. CDR3 size: 12 residues. Per germline, CDR1 SGDLS and CDR2 YYNGEE. The CDR3 DNA follows: TGTGCCAGCAGCGTAGTTCCGGGCACCATATATTTT. This sequence encodes CASSVVPGTIYF.

This clone has just a few counts. The V and J genes are TRBV5-1 and TRBJ1-3; no clear D gene. Germline-derived CDR1 and CDR2 are SGHRS and YFSETQ. The CDR3 has 15 amino acids. Deletions cut 0 bases from V and 3 bases from J, with 10 bases between. The CDR3 DNA reads TGCGCCAGCAGCTTGGCCCGGAGTAGTGGAAACACCATATATTTT. Translating it yields CASSLARSSGNTIYF. Looking up the rest from reference TRBV5-1 and TRBJ1-3 gives the full variable domain: KAGVTQTPRYLIKTRGQQVTLSCSPISGHRSVSWYQQTPGQGLQFLFEYFSETQRNKGNFPGRFSGRQFSNSRSEMNVSTLELGDSALYLCASSLARSSGNTIYFGEGSWLTVV.

The chain links TRBV7-2 to TRBJ1-1; D may be TRBD1 (5 bases). Per germline, CDR1 SGHTA and CDR2 FQGNSA. The CDR3 totals 14 residues. Between the trimmed V and J ends, which lost 1 base and 3 bases, there was a span of 9 bases. The DNA for the CDR3 is TGTGCCAGCAGCTTAGGACTAGGGGACACTGAAGCTTTCTTT. Amino acids: CASSLGLGDTEAFF.

V gene TRBV4-2 combines with J gene TRBJ2-7; 13 bases fit TRBD2. Germline V lookup: CDR1 LGHNA, CDR2 YNFKEQ. J was trimmed by 6 bases and V by 2 bases; bases with no gene match: 4. The CDR3 is made up of 15 amino acids. In nucleotides, the CDR3 is TGTGCCAGCAGCCAATATGGGACTAGCGGGACCGAGCAGTACTTC. Its protein product is CASSQYGTSGTEQYF.

The rearrangement links TRBV18 to TRBJ1-2; D is ambiguous. The CDR3 is 14 amino acids. From germline, CDR1 is KGHSH and CDR2 LQKENI. V dropped 3 bases and J dropped 8 bases, with 16 bases sitting between them. CDR3 loop: CASSPDNAVRGYTF. DNA of the CDR3: TGTGCCAGCTCACCCGATAATGCGGTGCGGGGCTACACCTTC.

The chain couples TRBV5-1 to TRBJ2-5, with D unclear. This CDR3 is 12 amino acids long. The V gene's germline CDR1 is SGHRS and CDR2 YFSETQ. The V end was cut by 4 bases, the J end by 2 bases, with 6 bases between. The CDR3, as DNA: TGCGCCAGCAGCCCGGATCAAGAGACCCAGTACTTC. Translated: CASSPDQETQYF.

V is TRBV7-3 and J is TRBJ2-2; D not resolved. CDR1 is SGHTA and CDR2 is FQGTGA in the germline V gene. Trimming took 2 bases from V and 6 from J, leaving 13 bases between them. CDR3 size: 15 residues. The CDR3 sequence: CASSLHGLEAGELFF. In nucleotides, the CDR3 is TGTGCCAGCAGCTTACATGGTCTCGAGGCCGGGGAGCTGTTTTTT.

The chain uses TRBV30 and TRBJ1-4; D ambiguous. CDR1 is GTSNPN and CDR2 is SVGIG in the germline V gene (reference sequence). The CDR3 extends over 11 amino acids. Trimming left V 3 bases short and J 8 bases short, with 7 bases between. The CDR3 nucleotides read TGTGCCTGGAGCCCCCGGGAAAAACTGTTTTTT. This gives the protein CAWSPREKLFF. The full variable domain, in which reference TRBV30 and TRBJ1-4 provide the parts outside the CDR3, is SQTIHQWPATLVQPVGSPLSLECTVEGTSNPNLYWYRQAAGRGLQLLFYSVGIGQISSEVPQNLSASRPQDRQFILSSKKLLLSDSGFYLCAWSPREKLFFGSGTQLSVL.

This chain uses TRBV6-5 with TRBJ2-3; 7 bases line up with TRBD1. The CDR3 loop spans 15 amino acids. Per germline, CDR1 MNHEY and CDR2 SVGAGI. Germline trimming cut 7 bases from V and 2 bases from J; bases unmatched to any gene: 9. CDR3 nucleotide sequence: TGTGCCAGCACCAAGGACAGGACCCTCACAGATACGCAGTATTTT. It specifies CASTKDRTLTDTQYF.

The V call is TRBV5-4, the J call TRBJ2-7; possible D gene TRBD2, 6 bases. Germline values: CDR1 SGHNT, CDR2 YYREEE (reference sequence). Trimming took 4 bases from V and 6 from J, leaving 11 bases between them. The CDR3 is 12 residues long. In DNA, the CDR3 is TGTGCCAGCAGCCCCGGGGGATTCGAGCAGTACTTC. Protein: CASSPGGFEQYF.

The chain links TRBV30 to TRBJ2-7; 7 nucleotides agree with TRBD2. This CDR3 contains 13 residues. Trimming took 4 bases from V and 4 from J; bases not matched to a gene: 7. Germline V lookup: CDR1 GTSNPN, CDR2 SVGIG (reference sequence). The CDR3 DNA is TGTGCCTGGAAAACTCCCGGGGGGTACGAGCAGTACTTC. The encoded protein is CAWKTPGGYEQYF.

The chain employs TRBV9 and TRBJ2-1, with D possibly matching TRBD1 (5 bases). This CDR3 is 14 amino acids long. Germline V CDR1 and CDR2: SGDLS, YYNGEE. Between the trimmed V and J ends, which lost 1 base and 8 bases, there was a span of 13 bases. The DNA of the CDR3 is TGTGCCAGCAGCGTAAGTACAGGCTCTGATGAGCAGTTCTTC. Translation: CASSVSTGSDEQFF.

V usage is TRBV5-1 and J usage is TRBJ2-3, with TRBD1 matching over 10 bases. This CDR3 is 16 amino acids long. V was clipped by 0 bases and J by 6 bases; unmatched bases: 7. Germline lookup yields CDR1 SGHRS and CDR2 YFSETQ. CDR3 residues: CASSLVRQGASDTQYF. The CDR3 DNA follows: TGCGCCAGCAGCTTGGTCCGACAGGGGGCAAGTGATACGCAGTATTTT. Filled out from reference TRBV5-1 and TRBJ2-3, the complete variable domain reads KAGVTQTPRYLIKTRGQQVTLSCSPISGHRSVSWYQQTPGQGLQFLFEYFSETQRNKGNFPGRFSGRQFSNSRSEMNVSTLELGDSALYLCASSLVRQGASDTQYFGPGTRLTVL.

The DNA for the CDR3 is TGTGCCAGCAAAGCAGGGGGCGTGGGGGATACGCAGTATTTT. Translated: CASKAGGVGDTQYF. The rearrangement joins TRBV28 to TRBJ2-3, with TRBD1 matching over 8 bases. With 7 bases clipped from V and 6 bases from J, the junction kept 9 bases outside the gene matches. CDR1 is MDHEN and CDR2 is SYDVKM in the germline V gene. The CDR3 totals 14 residues. Filled out from reference TRBV28 and TRBJ2-3, the complete variable domain reads DVKVTQSSRYLVKRTGEKVFLECVQDMDHENMFWYRQDPGLGLRLIYFSYDVKMKEKGDIPEGYSVSREKKERFSLILESASTNQTSMYLCASKAGGVGDTQYFGPGTRLTVL.

The chain links TRBV5-1 to TRBJ2-3; D is unresolved. CDR1 and CDR2 from the germline V gene are SGHRS and YFSETQ. V lost 1 base to trimming and J lost 5 bases, with 11 bases between them. The CDR3 has 14 amino acids. DNA of the CDR3: TGCGCCAGCAGCTTGAGGACCTTCGGAGATACGCAGTATTTT. It codes for CASSLRTFGDTQYF.

This clone has just a few counts. The chain combines TRBV5-4 with TRBJ1-1, with no clear D. Germline CDR1 SGHNT, CDR2 YYREEE (reference sequence). This CDR3 is 16 amino acids long. V was trimmed by 3 bases and J by 0 bases, leaving 15 bases between them. The CDR3 loop reads CASSSKRRQMNTEAFF. CDR3 in DNA: TGTGCCAGCAGCTCCAAACGACGGCAGATGAACACTGAAGCTTTCTTT.

A single count supports this clone. The chain carries TRBV7-2 and TRBJ1-1; D gene ambiguous. The CDR3 sequence is 15 residues long. Germline V gene sequence: CDR1 SGHTA, CDR2 FQGNSA. Between the trimmed V and J ends, which lost 3 bases and 1 base, there was a span of 12 bases. CDR3 amino acids: CASSFNVATNTEAFF. The DNA of the CDR3 is TGTGCCAGCAGCTTTAACGTGGCAACGAACACTGAAGCTTTCTTT.

The chain employs TRBV15 and TRBJ1-1, with D possibly matching TRBD1 (6 bases). V shed 3 bases and J shed 1 base, with 12 bases lying between them. The CDR3 loop spans 15 amino acids. Germline lookup yields CDR1 LNHNV and CDR2 YYDKDF (reference sequence). As DNA, the CDR3 is TGTGCCACCAGCAGGGCAAGGGGGAGGAACACTGAAGCTTTCTTT. Its protein product is CATSRARGRNTEAFF.

The V gene is TRBV5-1, the J gene TRBJ2-3, with 9 bases fitting TRBD1. Germline CDR1 SGHRS, CDR2 YFSETQ. The V and J ends lost 2 bases and 2 bases, in that order; junction bases with no gene match: 6. The CDR3 is 16 residues long. CDR3 coding DNA: TGCGCCAGCAGCTTAGGGGACAGGGTGCTCACAGATACGCAGTATTTT. This gives the protein CASSLGDRVLTDTQYF.

About this clone itself: Distinct nucleotide sequences in the sample also encode this CDR3. This chain links TRBV27 with TRBJ1-1; no definite D call. Germline-derived CDR1 and CDR2 are MNHEY and SMNVEV (reference sequence). The V end was cut by 3 bases, the J end by 2 bases, with 7 bases between. The CDR3 loop spans 13 amino acids. CDR3 sequence (DNA): TGTGCCAGCAGTTTCGGTGGAAACACTGAAGCTTTCTTT. It is translated as CASSFGGNTEAFF.

J is TRBJ2-5 and V is TRBV5-1, with D unclear. Per germline, CDR1 SGHRS and CDR2 YFSETQ. The CDR3 length is 16 residues. V lost 0 bases, J lost 3 bases, and 15 bases lay in between. The CDR3 spells CASSLDGFGYKETQYF. CDR3 DNA: TGCGCCAGCAGCTTGGATGGGTTCGGGTACAAAGAGACCCAGTACTTC.

CDR3 sequence (DNA): TGTGCCAGCAGCCCAGGGGGGGCAGAGAACACTGAAGCTTTCTTT. Amino acids: CASSPGGAENTEAFF. The chain joins TRBV9 to TRBJ1-1, with 7 bases that match TRBD1. CDR1 is SGDLS, CDR2 YYNGEE, per germline. Trimming at V came to 4 bases and at J to 1 base, leaving 7 bases not matched to a gene. This CDR3 is 15 amino acids long.

This clone was observed a handful of times. This sequence joins TRBV15 and TRBJ1-2; no definite D call. CDR1 LNHNV and CDR2 YYDKDF come from the germline V gene (reference sequence). The V end lost 0 bases, the J end lost 7 bases, and 12 bases lay between the germline ends. The CDR3 extends over 14 amino acids. The CDR3 loop reads CATSRDLQIGGYTF. Written as DNA, the CDR3 is TGTGCCACCAGCAGAGATCTTCAGATAGGTGGCTACACCTTC.

The chain carries TRBV27 and TRBJ1-2, with 7 bases aligning to TRBD1. Trimming took 5 bases from V and 3 from J; bases not matched to a gene: 9. Germline-derived CDR1 and CDR2 are MNHEY and SMNVEV (reference sequence). This CDR3 has 15 residues. Here the CDR3 DNA reads TGTGCCAGCAGTGCAACAGGGGATGCTTACTATGGCTACACCTTC. It translates to CASSATGDAYYGYTF.

V gene TRBV5-1 combines with J gene TRBJ2-6; a weak D match, TRBD2 (5 bases). V lost 0 bases, J lost 0 bases, and 10 bases lay in between. This CDR3 has 17 amino acids. Germline V gives CDR1 SGHRS, CDR2 YFSETQ. In DNA form, the CDR3 reads TGCGCCAGCAGCTTGGCAGCGGAAAGCTCTGGGGCCAACGTCCTGACTTTC. It translates to CASSLAAESSGANVLTF.